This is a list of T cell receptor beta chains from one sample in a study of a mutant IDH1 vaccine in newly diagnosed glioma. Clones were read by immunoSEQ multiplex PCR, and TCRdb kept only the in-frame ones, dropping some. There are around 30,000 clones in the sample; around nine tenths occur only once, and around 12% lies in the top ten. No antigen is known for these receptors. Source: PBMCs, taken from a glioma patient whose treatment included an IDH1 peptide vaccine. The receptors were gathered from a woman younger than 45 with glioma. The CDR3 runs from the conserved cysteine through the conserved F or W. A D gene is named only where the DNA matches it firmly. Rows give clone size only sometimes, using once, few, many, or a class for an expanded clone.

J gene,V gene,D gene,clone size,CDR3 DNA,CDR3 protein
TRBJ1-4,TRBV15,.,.,TGTGCCACCAGCAGAGATTGGGTAGGGCGGGAAAAACTGTTTTTT,CATSRDWVGREKLFF
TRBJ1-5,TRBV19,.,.,TGTGCCAGTAACCCGTATAGCAATCAGCCCCAGCATTTT,CASNPYSNQPQHF
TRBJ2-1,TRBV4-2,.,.,TGTGCCAGCAGCCAAGTGTACGACTTTCGTGGTGAGCAGTTCTTC,CASSQVYDFRGEQFF
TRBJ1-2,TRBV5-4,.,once,TGTGCCAGCAGCTTGGCCGATCGAGGGGGGAAGAACTATGGCTACACCTTC,CASSLADRGGKNYGYTF
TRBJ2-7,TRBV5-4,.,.,TGTGCCAGCAGCCGGGACACCCTCTCCTACGAGCAGTACTTC,CASSRDTLSYEQYF
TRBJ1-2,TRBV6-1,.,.,TGTGCCAGCAGTGAAGTACTTCTGGTCGGGGCCCTCTATGGCTACACCTTC,CASSEVLLVGALYGYTF
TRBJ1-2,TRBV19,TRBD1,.,TGTGCCAGTAGTACCCGGGACAGGGGAGGAAATGGCTACACCTTC,CASSTRDRGGNGYTF
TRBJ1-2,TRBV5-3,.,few,TGTGCCAGAAGCTTCCCGGGACATAACTATGGCTACACCTTC,CARSFPGHNYGYTF
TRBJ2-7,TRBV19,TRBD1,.,TGTGCCAGTAGTCGAACAGGGGGCTCCTACGAGCAGTACTTC,CASSRTGGSYEQYF
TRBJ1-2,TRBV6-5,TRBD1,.,TGTGCCAGCAGTGTACAGGGGGCAAGTGGCTACACCTTC,CASSVQGASGYTF
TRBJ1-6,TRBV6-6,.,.,TGTGCCAGCAGTTACCCCGATTCACCCCTCCACTTT,CASSYPDSPLHF
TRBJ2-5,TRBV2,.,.,TGTGCCAGCGGAAGGGTGGGCGGCCAAGAGACCCAGTACTTC,CASGRVGGQETQYF
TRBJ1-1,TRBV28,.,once,TGTGCCAGCAGTTTATTGGCACAGGGAAACACTGAAGCTTTCTTT,CASSLLAQGNTEAFF
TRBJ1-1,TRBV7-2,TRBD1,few,TGTGCCAGCAGCGCACAGGGGGCGGTGACTGAAGCTTTCTTT,CASSAQGAVTEAFF
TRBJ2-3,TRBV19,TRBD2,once,TGTGCCAGTAGTGCCGTAGCGGGGAGCACAGATACGCAGTATTTT,CASSAVAGSTDTQYF
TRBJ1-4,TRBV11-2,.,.,TGTGCCAGCAGCTTAGGACGGATAGCGGAAAAACTGTTTTTT,CASSLGRIAEKLFF
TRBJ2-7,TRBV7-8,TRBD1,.,TGTGCCAGCAGCTCCGGACAGGGGGACTACGAGCAGTACTTC,CASSSGQGDYEQYF
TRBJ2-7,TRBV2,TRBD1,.,TGTGCCAGCTTTTGGCGGACAGGGAAAGTTGGCTACGAGCAGTACTTC,CASFWRTGKVGYEQYF
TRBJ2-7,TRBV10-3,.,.,TGTGCCATCAGTGTGGGTACCTACGAGCAGTACTTC,CAISVGTYEQYF
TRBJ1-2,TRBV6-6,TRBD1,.,TGTGCCAGCAGGCAACAGGGGAGCTATGGCTACACCTTC,CASRQQGSYGYTF
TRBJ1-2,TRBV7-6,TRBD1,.,TGTGCCAGCAGCTTAGCGGAGACAGGGAGCCTTTGGGGCTACACCTTC,CASSLAETGSLWGYTF
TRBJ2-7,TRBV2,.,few,TGTGCCAGCAGTGAGGTTCGTGGGAACGAGCAGTACTTC,CASSEVRGNEQYF
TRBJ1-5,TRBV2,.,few,TGTGCCAGCACCCGAGAGGGCAATCAGCCCCAGCATTTT,CASTREGNQPQHF
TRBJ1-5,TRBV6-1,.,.,TGTGCCAGCAGTGAAGCAATCAGACGGTTTCTCGCTCAGCCCCAGCATTTT,CASSEAIRRFLAQPQHF
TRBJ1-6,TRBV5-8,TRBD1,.,TGTGCCAGCAGCTTGGGGGACAGGGCTTACTCACCCCTCCACTTT,CASSLGDRAYSPLHF
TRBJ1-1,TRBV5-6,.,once,TGTGCCAGCAGCTTTTCTTATAACACTGAAGCTTTCTTT,CASSFSYNTEAFF
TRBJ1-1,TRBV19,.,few,TGTGCCAGTAGTCGACGTCCCACGAACGGACAAACTGAAGCTTTCTTT,CASSRRPTNGQTEAFF
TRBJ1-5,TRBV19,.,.,TGTGCCAGTAATCAGGGTAGCAATCAGCCCCAGCATTTT,CASNQGSNQPQHF
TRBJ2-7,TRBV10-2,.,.,TGCGCCAGCAAAAGGGGATTGCACACAGTCTACGAGCAGTACTTC,CASKRGLHTVYEQYF
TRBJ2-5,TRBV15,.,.,TGTGCCACCAGCACCGGAGAAGGGGGATTCAAAGAGACCCAGTACTTC,CATSTGEGGFKETQYF
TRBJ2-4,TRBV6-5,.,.,TGTGCCAGCAGTTACGACAGGAGGAGGAACATTCAGTACTTC,CASSYDRRRNIQYF
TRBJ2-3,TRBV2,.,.,TGTGCCAGCAGTGTCGACCTCACAGATACGCAGTATTTT,CASSVDLTDTQYF
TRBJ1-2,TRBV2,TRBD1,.,TGTGCCAGCAGACCCAGACAGGGGGCGAACTATGGCTACACCTTC,CASRPRQGANYGYTF
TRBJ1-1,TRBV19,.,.,TGTGCCGCCGCGGTGGGGAGAAACACTGAAGCTTTCTTT,CAAAVGRNTEAFF
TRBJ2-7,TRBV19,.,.,TGTGCCAGTAGTACCGACATCGCACCTGTGGAGCAGTACTTC,CASSTDIAPVEQYF
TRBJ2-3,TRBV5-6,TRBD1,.,TGTGCCAGCAGCGCTTTTTGGACAGGGCGCACAGATACGCAGTATTTT,CASSAFWTGRTDTQYF
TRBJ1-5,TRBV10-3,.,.,TGTGCCATCTCGGGGAGTGGAAGGGCCAATCAGCCCCAGCATTTT,CAISGSGRANQPQHF
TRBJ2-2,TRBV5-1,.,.,TGCGCCAGCAGTTCGGGTTCCCTAACCGGGGAGCTGTTTTTT,CASSSGSLTGELFF
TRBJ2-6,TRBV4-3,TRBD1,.,TGCGCCAGCAGCCGCCAAACAGGGGGCGGTGGGGCCAACGTCCTGACTTTC,CASSRQTGGGGANVLTF
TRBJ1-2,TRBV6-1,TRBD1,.,TGTGCCAGCATATTGGGAACAGGGGGATGGAATGGCTACACCTTC,CASILGTGGWNGYTF
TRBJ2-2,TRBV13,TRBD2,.,TGTGCCAGCACCTACCTAGCGGGATCGAACACCGGGGAGCTGTTTTTT,CASTYLAGSNTGELFF
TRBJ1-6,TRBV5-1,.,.,TGCGCCAGCAGCTGGGAGCGTCCTGGTTCACCCCTCCACTTT,CASSWERPGSPLHF
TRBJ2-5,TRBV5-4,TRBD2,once,TGTGCCAGCAGCTTACTAGCGGGGGCTGGAGAGACCCAGTACTTC,CASSLLAGAGETQYF
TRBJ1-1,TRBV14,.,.,TGTGCCAGCAGCCAAGACAGGGTGACTGAAGCTTTCTTT,CASSQDRVTEAFF